This T cell receptor beta chain was found in a study of T and B cells in COVID-19 patients. General study points: Patients with COVID-19 reportedly showed strongly skewed T cell receptor beta variable and joining gene usage.

Multiplex PCR with BIOMED2 TRB-A/B primer pools amplified TRB rearrangements. MiXCR was run by TCRdb on the multiplex PCR reads, yielding one entry per CDR3 protein. The sample contains thousands of distinct CDR3 sequences, 25% to 40% of which appear only once. Looked up from germline, CDR1 is SGHKS and CDR2 is YYEKEE (reference sequence). Trimming cost V 4 bases and J 0 bases; bases outside gene matches: 13. The CDR3 is made up of 18 amino acids. Each TRB amplification used about 250-550 ng of genomic DNA from blood. Remarks on this clonotype: Its antigen is not identified.

This sequence joins TRBV5-5 and TRBJ1-3; 7 bases agree with TRBD1. This TCR was sampled from a human donor with active COVID-19. Input material: blood. The CDR3 spells CASSREINRGSSGNTIYF. CDR3 DNA: TGTGCCAGCAGCCGAGAGATTAACAGGGGCAGCTCTGGAAACACCATATATTTT.